The T cell receptor beta chain described here comes from a study of T cell responses to AZD1222 COVID-19 vaccine. Concerning this clone itself: Its target is unknown.

Study-wide results and limits: Baseline testing showed seropositivity in only six AZD1222 recipients. After two AZD1222 doses, spike-specific TCR breadth and depth rose versus day 0.

The V and J ends lost 0 bases and 5 bases respectively, with 7 bases between them. Per germline, CDR1 GTSNPN and CDR2 SVGIG (reference sequence). The CDR3 runs to 13 residues. TCRdb keeps only in-frame clones here, not all; method: immunoSEQ multiplex PCR. The data show 150,000 to 200,000 clones, around nine tenths seen once. This clonotype was sampled from an adult who received the AZD1222 COVID-19 vaccine. This chain connects TRBV30 to TRBJ2-2; D uncertain. The sample consisted of peripheral blood, taken 28 days after the second AZD1222 dose. CDR3 residues: CAWSVPATGELFF. The CDR3 nucleotides read TGTGCCTGGAGTGTACCGGCAACCGGGGAGCTGTTTTTT.